Below are 2 T cell receptor beta chains sequenced from a single sample in a study of CD4 T cells in relation to SARS-CoV-2 and coronaviruses. Clones were sequenced by immunoSEQ multiplex PCR, and TCRdb holds only the in-frame ones, with some missing. The data hold about 36,000 clones, with approximately 83% observed a single time. For these receptors, no antigen is known. The specimen was naive CD4+ T cells from PBMCs, cultured in vitro. The subset here: naive CD4+ T cells isolated by negative enrichment. The receptors stem from an adult with COVID-19.

The V gene is TRBV6-2 or TRBV6-3, the J gene TRBJ2-7; 10 bases agree with TRBD2. The junction had 5 bases not matched to a gene; V was cut back by 5 bases and J by 4 bases. CDR1 is MNHEY, CDR2 SVGEGT, per germline. This CDR3 spans 14 amino acids. Written as DNA, the CDR3 is TGTGCCAGCAGTAGAGCGGGAGGGCCATACGAGCAGTACTTC. Translation gives CASSRAGGPYEQYF.

V usage is TRBV7-9 and J usage is TRBJ1-5; TRBD1 aligns across 10 bases. There are 17 residues in the CDR3. Per the germline V gene, CDR1 is SEHNR and CDR2 is FQNEAQ (reference sequence). Germline trimming cut 3 bases from V and 6 bases from J; bases unmatched to any gene: 11. Here the CDR3 reads CASSFTGTGVVGQPQHF. The CDR3 nucleotides read TGTGCCAGCAGCTTTACCGGGACAGGGGTGGTAGGTCAGCCCCAGCATTTT.